This TCR beta chain is from a study of early T cells in non-severe SARS-CoV-2 infection. This clonotype was counted at least ten times. In TCRdb, the 5' RACE reads were re-called with MiXCR into one record per CDR3 protein. The sample has roughly 52,000 distinct CDR3 sequences, under 8% seen once. This TCR derives from an adult who was a healthcare worker with PCR-confirmed SARS-CoV-2 infection or an uninfected control (not recorded which). This material consisted of whole blood, taken at baseline.

For the CDR3, the DNA is TGCGCCAGCAGCAGAATACCGGGAGCCCAAGAGACCCAGTACTTC. Protein sequence: CASSRIPGAQETQYF. V is TRBV4-3 and J is TRBJ2-5; D possibly corresponds to TRBD2 (6 bases). The V end lost 5 bases, the J end lost 1 base, and 14 bases lay between the germline ends. CDR1 LGHNA and CDR2 YSLEER come from the germline V gene. The CDR3 has 15 residues.